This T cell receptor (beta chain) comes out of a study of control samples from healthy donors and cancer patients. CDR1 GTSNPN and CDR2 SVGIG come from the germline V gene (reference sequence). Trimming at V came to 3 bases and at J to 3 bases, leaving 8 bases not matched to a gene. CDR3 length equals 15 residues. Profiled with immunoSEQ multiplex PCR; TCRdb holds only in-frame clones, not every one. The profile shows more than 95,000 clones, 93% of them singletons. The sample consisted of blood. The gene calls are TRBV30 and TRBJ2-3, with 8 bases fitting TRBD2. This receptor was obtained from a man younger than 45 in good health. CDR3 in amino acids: CAWRGLVFTTDTQYF. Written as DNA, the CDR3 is TGTGCCTGGAGGGGACTAGTCTTTACAACAGATACGCAGTATTTT.